Presented here are 15 T cell receptor beta chains from one specimen sequenced in a study of regulatory T cells in long-lasting Graves disease. Libraries of TCR beta came from iRepertoire HTBI primers plus Arm-PCR of CDR3 regions. A single record per CDR3 protein comes from TCRdb applying MiXCR to the multiplex PCR reads. The profile covers 390,000 or so distinct CDR3 sequences, with 20% to 25% appearing a single time and roughly a quarter taken by the ten largest. The time point denotes: persistent/refractory GD, antithyroid drugs over 5 years with positive TRAb. From RNA extracted from PBMCs, the TCR library was made. The sequenced sample was peripheral blood mononuclear cells (PBMCs), obtained when the disease was refractory, from a patient treated with antithyroid drugs. The receptors stem from a middle-aged woman with Graves disease.

This clonotype was seen more than once but under ten times. The V and J genes are TRBV15 and TRBJ1-1, with D uncertain. Per germline, CDR1 LNHNV and CDR2 YYDKDF (reference sequence). The CDR3 spans 15 residues. The V end lost 0 bases, the J end lost 0 bases, and 8 bases lay between the germline ends. The CDR3 region has the DNA TGTGCCACCAGCAGAGACCCTGACTTGAACACTGAAGCTTTCTTT. It encodes CATSRDPDLNTEAFF.

V is TRBV5-6 and J is TRBJ1-2; 7 bases match TRBD1. Trimming took 5 bases from V and 1 from J; bases not matched to a gene: 5. The CDR3 sequence is 14 residues long. In germline, CDR1 is SGHDT, CDR2 YYEEEE. The CDR3 DNA reads as TGTGCCAGCAGTCTGGGACAGATTAACTATGGCTACACCTTC. Amino acids: CASSLGQINYGYTF.

This clonotype came up many times. The chain has TRBV3-1 and TRBJ2-5, with D maybe TRBD1 (5 bases). Germline-derived CDR1 and CDR2 are LGHDT and YNNKEL (reference sequence). V gave up 1 base and J gave up 4 bases, with 10 bases separating them. This CDR3 is built from 14 residues. The CDR3 DNA reads TGTGCCAGCAGCCAAGGGTGGCAGGGAGAGACCCAGTACTTC. It is translated as CASSQGWQGETQYF.

This clonotype was detected only a few times. This chain joins TRBV6-1 and TRBJ2-7, with no clear D. The ends were cut back, 7 bases at V and 4 bases at J, with 20 bases in the middle. This CDR3 comprises 15 residues. Per germline, CDR1 MNHNS and CDR2 SASEGT. The CDR3 bases are TGTGCCAGCATGTTTACTCCGCCCGGTAAATACGAGCAGTACTTC. Its protein is CASMFTPPGKYEQYF.

Only a few counts were recorded for this clonotype. The gene calls are TRBV20-1 and TRBJ2-7; 12 bases agree with TRBD2. V shed 1 base, J shed 0 bases, and the junction held 10 bases outside the gene matches. Germline CDR1 DFQATT, CDR2 SNEGSKA (reference sequence). This CDR3 spans 18 amino acids. CDR3 sequence reads: CSARVLGLAGRSSYEQYF. The DNA of the CDR3 is TGCAGTGCTAGAGTTCTTGGACTAGCGGGACGCTCCTCCTACGAGCAGTACTTC.

A few counts support this clonotype. The gene calls are TRBV5-1 and TRBJ1-1; 9 bases align to TRBD1. The CDR3 is made up of 19 amino acids. V trimming: 4 bases; J trimming: 0 bases; junction bases outside the gene matches: 16. Germline lookup yields CDR1 SGHRS and CDR2 YFSETQ. The CDR3 bases are TGCGCCAGCAGCGGGCACAGGGGGCCCAAATCCAGGGTGAACACTGAAGCTTTCTTT. Translated, it gives CASSGHRGPKSRVNTEAFF.

This chain links TRBV7-4 with TRBJ2-3; TRBD2 might be the D (6 bases). CDR1 is SGHVT, CDR2 SQSDAQ, per germline. This CDR3 contains 16 residues. V was cut by 5 bases and J by 2 bases, with 17 bases left in between. As DNA, the CDR3 is TGTGCCAGCAGCCTAGGTTTCGGCGGGATCACAGATACGCAGTATTTT. Its protein product is CASSLGFGGITDTQYF.

This clonotype was recorded at least ten times. The chain is built from TRBV5-1 and TRBJ1-1; TRBD1 matches 7 bases. The germline V gene encodes CDR1 SGHRS and CDR2 YFSETQ. This CDR3 is built from 15 residues. V was clipped by 4 bases and J by 1 base; unmatched bases: 7. The chain's CDR3 is CASSLQGGTNTEAFF. In DNA, the CDR3 is TGCGCCAGCAGCCTGCAGGGGGGGACGAACACTGAAGCTTTCTTT.

This clonotype was counted only a few times. This chain uses TRBV2 with TRBJ2-7; 7 bases fit TRBD1. Germline CDR1 SNHLY, CDR2 FYNNEI. V lost 6 bases and J lost 4; bases outside the gene matches: 6. The CDR3 totals 13 residues. Written as DNA, the CDR3 is TGTGCCAGCAGCTTTCAGGGGGAATACGAGCAGTACTTC. Translating gives CASSFQGEYEQYF.

This clonotype was counted at least ten times. The chain carries TRBV13 and TRBJ2-2; D possibly corresponds to TRBD1 (5 bases). The ends were cut back, 2 bases at V and 6 bases at J, with 7 bases in the middle. This CDR3 contains 13 residues. The germline V gene encodes CDR1 PRHDT and CDR2 FYEKMQ (reference sequence). The chain's CDR3 is CASSLQGSGELFF. CDR3 coding DNA: TGTGCCAGCAGCTTACAGGGATCCGGGGAGCTGTTTTTT.

This chain connects TRBV12-3 or TRBV12-4 to TRBJ1-5, with D possibly being TRBD1 (5 bases). V was pared by 7 bases and J by 1 base, with 11 bases between. The CDR3 extends over 14 amino acids. Written as DNA, the CDR3 is TGTGCCAGCACCAGGGCTGGGAGCAATCAGCCCCAGCATTTT. Translated: CASTRAGSNQPQHF.

This clonotype was seen many times. The chain carries TRBV6-1 and TRBJ2-7; D is unclear. CDR3 size: 13 residues. The germline V gene encodes CDR1 MNHNS and CDR2 SASEGT. The V gene lost 7 bases and the J gene lost 2 bases, with 12 bases spanning the gap. The CDR3 DNA reads TGTGCCAGCACCCTACAAGGCGCCTACGAGCAGTACTTC. Translation gives CASTLQGAYEQYF.

The chain has TRBV7-3 and TRBJ2-2; no clear D. The ends were cut back, 1 base at V and 4 bases at J, with 7 bases in the middle. The CDR3 length is 14 residues. Germline CDR1 is SGHTA and CDR2 is FQGTGA. The CDR3 DNA reads as TGTGCCAGCAGCTTAATGCTGGGCACCGGGGAGCTGTTTTTT. Translating it yields CASSLMLGTGELFF.

J is TRBJ2-7 and V is TRBV10-3, with 12 positions matching TRBD2. The CDR3 length is 14 residues. The germline CDR1 and CDR2 sequences are ENHRY and SYGVKD. V lost 11 bases to trimming and J lost 3 bases; unmatched junction nucleotides: 8. The CDR3 nucleotides are TGTGCCGTATCCGGGACTAGCGGGTACTACGAGCAGTACTTC. Translation gives CAVSGTSGYYEQYF.

This clonotype was counted between two and nine times. The chain carries TRBV13 and TRBJ2-7; TRBD1 matches at 8 bases. The CDR3 is made up of 17 amino acids. V shed 5 bases and J 0 bases; nucleotides not matched to a gene: 12. Looked up from germline, CDR1 is PRHDT and CDR2 is FYEKMQ (reference sequence). The CDR3 nucleotides are TGTGCCAGCAGCCCAGAGATGTGGGACAGGAACTCCTACGAGCAGTACTTC. Protein: CASSPEMWDRNSYEQYF. Using reference TRBV13 and TRBJ2-7 for the parts outside the CDR3, the full variable domain is AAGVIQSPRHLIKEKRETATLKCYPIPRHDTVYWYQQGPGQDPQFLISFYEKMQSDKGSIPDRFSAQQFSDYHSELNMSSLELGDSALYFCASSPEMWDRNSYEQYFGPGTRLTVT.